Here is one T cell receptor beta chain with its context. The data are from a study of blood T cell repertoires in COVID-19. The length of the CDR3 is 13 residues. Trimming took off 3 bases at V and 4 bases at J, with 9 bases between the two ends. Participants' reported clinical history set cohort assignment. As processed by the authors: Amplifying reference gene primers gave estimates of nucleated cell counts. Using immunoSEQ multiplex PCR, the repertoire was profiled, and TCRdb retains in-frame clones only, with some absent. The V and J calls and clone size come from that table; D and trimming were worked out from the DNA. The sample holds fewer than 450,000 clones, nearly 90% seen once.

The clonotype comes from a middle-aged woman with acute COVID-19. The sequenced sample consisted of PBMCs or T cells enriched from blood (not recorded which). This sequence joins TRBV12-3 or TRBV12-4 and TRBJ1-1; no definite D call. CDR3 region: CASSFQEVTEAFF. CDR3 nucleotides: TGTGCCAGCAGTTTCCAGGAGGTCACTGAAGCTTTCTTT.